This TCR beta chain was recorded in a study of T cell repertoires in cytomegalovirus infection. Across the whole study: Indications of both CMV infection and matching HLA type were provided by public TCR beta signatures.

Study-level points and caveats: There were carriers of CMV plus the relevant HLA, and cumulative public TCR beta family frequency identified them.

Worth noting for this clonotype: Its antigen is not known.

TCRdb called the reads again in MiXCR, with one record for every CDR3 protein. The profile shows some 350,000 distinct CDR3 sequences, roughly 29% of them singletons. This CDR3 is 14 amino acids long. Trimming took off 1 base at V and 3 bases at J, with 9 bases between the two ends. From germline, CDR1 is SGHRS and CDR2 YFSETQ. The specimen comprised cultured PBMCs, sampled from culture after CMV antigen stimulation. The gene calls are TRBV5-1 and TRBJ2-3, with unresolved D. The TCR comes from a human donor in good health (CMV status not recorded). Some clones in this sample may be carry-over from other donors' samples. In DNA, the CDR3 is TGCGCCAGCAGCTTGAAACAGACGACAGATACGCAGTATTTT. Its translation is CASSLKQTTDTQYF. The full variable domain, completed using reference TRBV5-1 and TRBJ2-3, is KAGVTQTPRYLIKTRGQQVTLSCSPISGHRSVSWYQQTPGQGLQFLFEYFSETQRNKGNFPGRFSGRQFSNSRSEMNVSTLELGDSALYLCASSLKQTTDTQYFGPGTRLTVL.